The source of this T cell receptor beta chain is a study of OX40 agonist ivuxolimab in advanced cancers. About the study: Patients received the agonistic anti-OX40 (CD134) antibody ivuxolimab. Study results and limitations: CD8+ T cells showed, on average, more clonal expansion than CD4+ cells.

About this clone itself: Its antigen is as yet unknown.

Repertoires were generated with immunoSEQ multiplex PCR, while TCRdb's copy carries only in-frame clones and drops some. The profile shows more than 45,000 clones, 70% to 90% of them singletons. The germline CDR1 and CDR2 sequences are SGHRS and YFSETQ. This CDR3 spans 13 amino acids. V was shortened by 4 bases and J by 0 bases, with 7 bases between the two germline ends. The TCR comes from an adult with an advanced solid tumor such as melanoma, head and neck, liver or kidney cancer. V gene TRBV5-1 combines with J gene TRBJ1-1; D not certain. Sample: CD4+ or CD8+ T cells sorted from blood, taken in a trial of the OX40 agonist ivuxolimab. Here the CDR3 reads CASSTTVNTEAFF. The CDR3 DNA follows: TGCGCCAGCAGCACAACAGTGAACACTGAAGCTTTCTTT.